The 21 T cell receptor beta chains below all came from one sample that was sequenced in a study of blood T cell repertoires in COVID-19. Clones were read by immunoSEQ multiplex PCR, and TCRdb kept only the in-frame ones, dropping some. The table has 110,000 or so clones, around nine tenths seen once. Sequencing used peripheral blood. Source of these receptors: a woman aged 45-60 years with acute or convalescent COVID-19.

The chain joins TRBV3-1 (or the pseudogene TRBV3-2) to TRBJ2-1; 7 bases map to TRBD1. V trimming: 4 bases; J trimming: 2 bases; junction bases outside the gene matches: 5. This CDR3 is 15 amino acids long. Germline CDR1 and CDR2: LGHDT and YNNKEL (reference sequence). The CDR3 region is CASSRLRGPYNEQFF. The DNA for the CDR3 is TGTGCCAGCAGCCGCCTGAGGGGGCCCTACAATGAGCAGTTCTTC.

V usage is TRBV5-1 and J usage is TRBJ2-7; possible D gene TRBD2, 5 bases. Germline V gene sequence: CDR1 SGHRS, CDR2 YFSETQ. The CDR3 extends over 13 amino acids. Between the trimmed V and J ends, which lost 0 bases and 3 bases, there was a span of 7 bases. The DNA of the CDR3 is TGCGCCAGCAGCTTGGGTGGACTCTACGAGCAGTACTTC. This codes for CASSLGGLYEQYF.

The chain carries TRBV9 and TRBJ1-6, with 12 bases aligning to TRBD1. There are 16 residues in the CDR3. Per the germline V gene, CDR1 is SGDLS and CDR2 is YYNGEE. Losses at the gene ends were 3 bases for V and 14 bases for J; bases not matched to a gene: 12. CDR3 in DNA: TGTGCCAGCAGCGCGCCGGGACAGGGGGCTGCCGGGGCCCTCCACTTT. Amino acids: CASSAPGQGAAGALHF.

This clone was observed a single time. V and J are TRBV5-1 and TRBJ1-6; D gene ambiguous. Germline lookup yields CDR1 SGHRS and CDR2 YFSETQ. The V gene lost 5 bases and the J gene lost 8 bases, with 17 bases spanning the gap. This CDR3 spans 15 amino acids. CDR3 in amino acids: CASSFSSPPDSPLHF. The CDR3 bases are TGCGCCAGCAGTTTTTCTTCCCCACCGGATTCACCCCTCCACTTT.

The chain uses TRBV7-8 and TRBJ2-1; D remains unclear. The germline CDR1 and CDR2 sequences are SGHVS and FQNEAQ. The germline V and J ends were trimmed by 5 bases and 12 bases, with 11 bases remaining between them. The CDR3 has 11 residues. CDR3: CASSLPGAQFF. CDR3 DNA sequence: TGTGCCAGCAGCCTGCCTGGAGCGCAGTTCTTC. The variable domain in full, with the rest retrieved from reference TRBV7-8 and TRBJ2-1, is GAGVSQSPRYKVAKRGQDVALRCDPISGHVSLFWYQQALGQGPEFLTYFQNEAQLDKSGLPSDRFFAERPEGSVSTLKIQRTQQEDSAVYLCASSLPGAQFFGPGTRLTVL.

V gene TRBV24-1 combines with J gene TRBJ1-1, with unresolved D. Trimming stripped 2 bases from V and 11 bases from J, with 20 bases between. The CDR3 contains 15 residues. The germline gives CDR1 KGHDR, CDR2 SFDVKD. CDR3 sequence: CATSDSEAGSTNAFF. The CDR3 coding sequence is TGTGCCACCAGTGATTCGGAAGCGGGGTCCACTAACGCTTTCTTT.

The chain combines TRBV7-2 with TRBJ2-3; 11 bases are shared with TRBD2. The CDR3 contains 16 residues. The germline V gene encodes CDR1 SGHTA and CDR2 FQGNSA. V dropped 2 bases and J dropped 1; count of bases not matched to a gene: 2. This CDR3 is CASSLLAGGGTDTQYF. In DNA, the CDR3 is TGTGCCAGCAGCTTACTAGCGGGAGGAGGCACAGATACGCAGTATTTT.

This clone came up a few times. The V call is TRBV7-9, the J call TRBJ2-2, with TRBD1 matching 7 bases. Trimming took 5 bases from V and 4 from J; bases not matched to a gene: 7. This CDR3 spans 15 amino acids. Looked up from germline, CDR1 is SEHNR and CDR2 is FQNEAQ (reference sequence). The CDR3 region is CASSRTGTGTGELFF. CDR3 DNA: TGTGCCAGCAGCCGGACAGGCACGGGCACCGGGGAGCTGTTTTTT.

The CDR3 nucleotides are TGTGCCAGCAGCCTCAGGGCCCCGGGACAGGGAACGAACACTGAAGCTTTCTTT. Protein product: CASSLRAPGQGTNTEAFF. The chain combines TRBV11-2 with TRBJ1-1, with 9 positions matching TRBD1. The germline gives CDR1 SGHAT, CDR2 FQNNGV. The CDR3 consists of 18 residues. Losses at the gene ends were 5 bases for V and 1 base for J; bases not matched to a gene: 14.

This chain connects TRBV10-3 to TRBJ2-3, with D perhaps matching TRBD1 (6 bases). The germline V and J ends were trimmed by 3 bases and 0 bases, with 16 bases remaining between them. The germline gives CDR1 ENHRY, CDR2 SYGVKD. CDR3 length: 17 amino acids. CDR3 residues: CAISDITGTPSTDTQYF. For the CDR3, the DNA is TGTGCCATCAGTGATATTACCGGGACACCTAGCACAGATACGCAGTATTTT.

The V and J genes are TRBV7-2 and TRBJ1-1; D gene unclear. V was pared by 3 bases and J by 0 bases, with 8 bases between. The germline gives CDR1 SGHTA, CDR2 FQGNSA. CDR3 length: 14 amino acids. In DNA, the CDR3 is TGTGCCAGCAGCTTCCCGGGGATGAACACTGAAGCTTTCTTT. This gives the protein CASSFPGMNTEAFF.

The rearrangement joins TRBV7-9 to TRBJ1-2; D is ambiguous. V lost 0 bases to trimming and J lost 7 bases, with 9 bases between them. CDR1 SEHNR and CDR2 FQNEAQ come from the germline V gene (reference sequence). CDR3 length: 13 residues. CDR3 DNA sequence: TGTGCCAGCAGCTTAGCGACGGGAGCTGGCTACACCTTC. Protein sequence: CASSLATGAGYTF.

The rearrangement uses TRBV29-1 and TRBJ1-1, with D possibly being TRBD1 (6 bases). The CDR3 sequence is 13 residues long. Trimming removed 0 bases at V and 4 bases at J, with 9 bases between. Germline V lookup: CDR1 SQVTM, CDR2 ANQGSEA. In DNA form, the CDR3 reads TGCAGCGTTGAAGAGAGGACAGCCACTGAAGCTTTCTTT. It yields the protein CSVEERTATEAFF.

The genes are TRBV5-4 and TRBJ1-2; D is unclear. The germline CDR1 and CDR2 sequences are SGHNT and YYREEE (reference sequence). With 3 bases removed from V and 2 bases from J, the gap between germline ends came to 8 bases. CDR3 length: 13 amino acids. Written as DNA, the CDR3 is TGTGCCAGCAGCTCCCAGAAGAACTATGGCTACACCTTC. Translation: CASSSQKNYGYTF.

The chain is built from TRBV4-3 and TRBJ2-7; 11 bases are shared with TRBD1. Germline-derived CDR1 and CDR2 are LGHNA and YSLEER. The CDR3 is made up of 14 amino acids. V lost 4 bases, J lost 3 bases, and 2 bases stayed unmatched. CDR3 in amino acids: CASSPGTGGYEQYF. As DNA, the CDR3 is TGCGCCAGCAGCCCAGGGACAGGGGGCTACGAGCAGTACTTC.

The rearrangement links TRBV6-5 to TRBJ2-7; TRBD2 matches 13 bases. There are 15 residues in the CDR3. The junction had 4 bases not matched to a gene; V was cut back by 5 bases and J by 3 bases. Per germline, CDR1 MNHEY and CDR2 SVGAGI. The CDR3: CASSPGLAGNYEQYF. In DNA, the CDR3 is TGTGCCAGCAGTCCGGGACTAGCGGGGAACTACGAGCAGTACTTC.

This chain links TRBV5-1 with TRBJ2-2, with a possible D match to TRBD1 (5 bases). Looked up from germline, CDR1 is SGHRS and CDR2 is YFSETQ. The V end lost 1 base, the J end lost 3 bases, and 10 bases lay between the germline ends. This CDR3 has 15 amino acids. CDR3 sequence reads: CASSLRQGDTGELFF. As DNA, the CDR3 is TGCGCCAGCAGCTTGAGGCAGGGTGACACCGGGGAGCTGTTTTTT.

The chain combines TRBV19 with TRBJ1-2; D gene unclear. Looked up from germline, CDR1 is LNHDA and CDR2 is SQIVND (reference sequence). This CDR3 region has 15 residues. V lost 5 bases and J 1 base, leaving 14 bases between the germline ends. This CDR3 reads CASSAPREGNYGYTF. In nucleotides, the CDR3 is TGTGCCAGTAGTGCACCACGAGAGGGTAACTATGGCTACACCTTC.

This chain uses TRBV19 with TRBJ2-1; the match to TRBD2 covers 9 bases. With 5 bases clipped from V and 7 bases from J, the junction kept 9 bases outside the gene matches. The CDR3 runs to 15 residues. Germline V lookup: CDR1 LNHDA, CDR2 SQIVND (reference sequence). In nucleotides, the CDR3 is TGTGCCAGTAGTCCCAGGGGCGGGAGGGCGAATGAGCAGTTCTTC. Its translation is CASSPRGGRANEQFF.

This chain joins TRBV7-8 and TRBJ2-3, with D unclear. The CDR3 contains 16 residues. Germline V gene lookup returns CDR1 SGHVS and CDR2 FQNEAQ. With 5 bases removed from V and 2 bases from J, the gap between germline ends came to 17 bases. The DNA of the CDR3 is TGTGCCAGCAGCCCCCAGCCCTTTGAGGTCACAGATACGCAGTATTTT. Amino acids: CASSPQPFEVTDTQYF.

The CDR3 region has the DNA TGTGCCAGTAGTATTGGAGGCGGGGCTACCTACGAGCAGTACTTC. It is translated as CASSIGGGATYEQYF. V gene TRBV19 combines with J gene TRBJ2-7; the D gene is possibly TRBD2 (6 bases). Per the germline V gene, CDR1 is LNHDA and CDR2 is SQIVND (reference sequence). V dropped 3 bases and J dropped 2 bases, with 14 bases sitting between them. The CDR3 runs 15 residues.